One and the same sample provided the 14 T cell receptor beta chains below, sequenced in a study of T-cell memory formation after mild COVID-19. Each CDR3 protein is one row after TCRdb ran MiXCR on the 5' RACE reads. The table lists 350,000 or so distinct CDR3 sequences, 20% to 25% of them singletons, with 21% in the top ten. Sequences were obtained from PBMCs or a T cell subset sorted from them (not recorded which). The receptors stem from a man aged 18 to 35 who had mild COVID-19 (a few samples of this study predate the infection). Cell type and time point are not known.

The chain has TRBV9 and TRBJ1-1; TRBD1 matches 7 bases. The germline CDR1 and CDR2 sequences are SGDLS and YYNGEE. V was pared by 2 bases and J by 5 bases, with 3 bases of the junction left unmatched. The CDR3 extends over 13 amino acids. The CDR3 DNA follows: TGTGCCAGCAGCGTTAACAGGGGAACTGAAGCTTTCTTT. Amino acid sequence: CASSVNRGTEAFF.

This clonotype has at least ten counts. The chain is built from TRBV5-1 and TRBJ2-1; TRBD1 agrees at 8 bases. Germline lookup yields CDR1 SGHRS and CDR2 YFSETQ. The V segment lost 0 bases and the J segment 0 bases; nucleotides outside the gene matches: 5. The CDR3 loop spans 17 amino acids. CDR3 loop: CASSLAATGGSYNEQFF. As DNA, the CDR3 is TGCGCCAGCAGCTTGGCCGCTACAGGGGGCTCCTACAATGAGCAGTTCTTC.

The chain combines TRBV7-8 with TRBJ2-5; weak D call: TRBD1 (6 bases). The V gene's germline CDR1 is SGHVS and CDR2 FQNEAQ. Trimming removed 5 bases from V and 6 bases from J, with 13 bases in between. The CDR3 runs 13 residues. CDR3 DNA: TGTGCCAGCAGCCTCAGGGACACAAAGACCCAGTACTTC. Amino acid sequence: CASSLRDTKTQYF.

The V and J genes are TRBV20-1 and TRBJ1-6; a possible D gene is TRBD1 (6 bases). Germline V CDR1 and CDR2: DFQATT, SNEGSKA (reference sequence). This CDR3 comprises 14 residues. With 5 bases removed from V and 5 bases from J, the gap between germline ends came to 13 bases. The CDR3 loop reads CSAALTGNNSPLHF. The DNA for the CDR3 is TGCAGTGCTGCCCTGACAGGCAATAATTCACCCCTCCACTTT.

This clonotype was observed a few times. This chain links TRBV6-2 or TRBV6-3 with TRBJ2-7, with a tentative D call TRBD2 (5 bases). Germline V gives CDR1 MNHEY, CDR2 SVGEGT. Trimming cost V 4 bases and J 4 bases, with 8 bases left between them. CDR3 size: 12 residues. The CDR3 DNA sequence: TGTGCCAGCAGTTCGGGGATTTACGAGCAGTACTTC. It codes for CASSSGIYEQYF.

This clonotype was detected many times. Relative to the germline gene, one junction end is altered; a read error may explain this. V and J are TRBV5-1 and TRBJ2-1, with D hard to call. Germline values: CDR1 SGHRS, CDR2 YFSETQ. The CDR3 runs 16 residues. CDR3 region: CASTLGPSLVSWEQFF. The CDR3 bases are TGCGCCAGCACCTTGGGCCCCTCGCTAGTCTCATGGGAGCAGTTCTTC.

This clonotype occurred a few times. V gene TRBV15 combines with J gene TRBJ2-2, with 9 positions matching TRBD1. The CDR3 runs to 15 residues. CDR1 and CDR2 (germline): LNHNV, YYDKDF (reference sequence). After removal of 5 bases from V and 2 bases from J, the junction contained 3 bases not matched to a gene. CDR3 sequence: CATSSGQGNTGELFF. The CDR3 coding sequence is TGTGCCACCAGCTCGGGACAGGGTAACACCGGGGAGCTGTTTTTT.

The J gene is TRBJ1-1, the V gene TRBV7-9; D remains ambiguous. V dropped 5 bases and J dropped 7 bases, with 17 bases sitting between them. This CDR3 has 14 amino acids. Germline CDR1 SEHNR, CDR2 FQNEAQ (reference sequence). The CDR3: CASSPGGIWGEAFF. Written as DNA, the CDR3 is TGTGCCAGCAGCCCAGGAGGAATATGGGGTGAAGCTTTCTTT.

V and J are TRBV18 and TRBJ1-2, with 8 positions matching TRBD1. V shed 6 bases and J 10 bases; nucleotides not matched to a gene: 10. The CDR3 runs 13 residues. Germline-derived CDR1 and CDR2 are KGHSH and LQKENI. The CDR3 DNA reads as TGTGCCAGCTCCCGCGGACAGGGCCCCAACTACACCTTC. As protein: CASSRGQGPNYTF.

The V call is TRBV3-1, the J call TRBJ2-1; 11 bases match TRBD2. The CDR3 spans 15 residues. CDR1 is LGHDT and CDR2 is YNNKEL in the germline V gene (reference sequence). V shed 2 bases and J 6 bases; nucleotides not matched to a gene: 3. The CDR3, as DNA: TGTGCCAGCAGCCAATTTAGCGGGGGGGCCAATGAGCAGTTCTTC. It specifies CASSQFSGGANEQFF.

The rearrangement links TRBV5-1 to TRBJ2-2, with TRBD1 matching 8 bases. V shed 2 bases and J 5 bases; nucleotides not matched to a gene: 8. CDR1 is SGHRS and CDR2 is YFSETQ in the germline V gene. The length of the CDR3 is 16 residues. DNA for the CDR3: TGCGCCAGCAGCTTCAATGGACAGGGTGGAACCGGGGAGCTGTTTTTT. This sequence encodes CASSFNGQGGTGELFF.

This clonotype was counted a few times. The J gene is TRBJ2-7, the V gene TRBV2; D call uncertain. The CDR3 loop spans 15 amino acids. V was shortened by 1 base and J by 1 base, with 11 bases between the two germline ends. Germline CDR1 SNHLY, CDR2 FYNNEI. The CDR3 nucleotides are TGTGCCAGCAGTGAAGAATGGAAGGGTTCCTACGAGCAGTACGTC. Protein product: CASSEEWKGSYEQYV.

The CDR3, as DNA: TGCGCCAGCAGCCAAGATTCCAGGGGCTGGAACTATGGCTACACCTTC. It translates to CASSQDSRGWNYGYTF. The chain combines TRBV4-3 with TRBJ1-2; weak D call: TRBD1 (6 bases). The CDR3 is 16 amino acids. With 0 bases removed from V and 2 bases from J, the gap between germline ends came to 13 bases. Germline V CDR1 and CDR2: LGHNA, YSLEER.

This chain connects TRBV12-3 or TRBV12-4 to TRBJ1-5; 7 nucleotides match TRBD1. The CDR3 has 16 residues. J was trimmed by 5 bases and V by 6 bases; bases with no gene match: 13. The CDR3 nucleotides read TGTGCCAGCAGCATCCCAAGTTCGACAGGGCATCAGCCCCAGCATTTT. This translates into CASSIPSSTGHQPQHF.